This TCR beta chain emerged from a study of beta chain features in type 1 diabetes. For this clone: Its antigen is unknown. One junction end disagrees with the germline gene, perhaps due to a read error.

Purities in excess of 98% were seen in all sorted populations. What was sequenced were expressed TCRB transcripts, since all of the isolated RNA had been reverse transcribed. Sequencing used immunoSEQ multiplex PCR; TCRdb keeps in-frame clones, though not all of them. The sample shows about 160,000 clones, approximately 8.8% of them seen only once. Germline V CDR1 and CDR2: SGHRS, YFSETQ. The CDR3 covers 15 residues. Findings of the study overall: Patients showed naive, central memory and Treg TCRB repertoires that appeared more similar than those of healthy donors. A moderate, significant TCRB CDR3 shortening appeared in type 1 diabetes across four CD4+ subsets.

This receptor was obtained from a woman under 40 with type 1 diabetes. The chain carries TRBV5-1 and TRBJ2-1; no clear D. Sequenced material: central memory CD4+ T cells from blood. The CDR3 DNA follows: TGCGCCAGCACCTTGGATACGGGCTCCTACAATGAGCAGTTCTTC. It is translated as CASTLDTGSYNEQFF.